This is a list of T cell receptor beta chains from one sample in a study of radiation and T cells in renal cell carcinoma. Clones were read by immunoSEQ multiplex PCR, and TCRdb kept only the in-frame ones, dropping some. The table has around 100,000 clones, 84% seen once. Here the sequenced sample was blood, taken from a patient whose treatment included radiotherapy and nephrectomy. The receptors were sampled from a man between 60 and 75 years old with renal cell carcinoma. Each CDR3 is given with its conserved first and last residue. A D gene is named only where the DNA matches it firmly. Clone size is not always given. Where it is, it says once, few, many or a class for expanded clones.

TRBJ2-5 | - | - | TRBV9 | CASSRGLLKDQYF | TGTGCCAGCAGCAGGGGCCTTCTAAAGGACCAGTACTTC
TRBJ2-7 | - | - | TRBV2 | CASSLQGGEQYF | TGTGCCAGCAGCCTACAGGGAGGCGAGCAGTACTTC
TRBJ1-4 | - | TRBD1 | TRBV7-9 | CASSFRGTNEKLFF | TGTGCCAGCAGCTTCAGGGGGACTAATGAAAAACTGTTTTTT
TRBJ1-1 | once | TRBD1 | TRBV19 | CASSNRQGMNTEAFF | TGTGCCAGTAGTAACCGACAGGGTATGAACACTGAAGCTTTCTTT
TRBJ2-3 | - | TRBD2 | TRBV5-1 | CASSLRGAGVSTDTQYF | TGCGCCAGCAGCCTACGTGGAGCGGGAGTCAGCACAGATACGCAGTATTTT
TRBJ2-3 | - | TRBD2 | TRBV5-1 | CASSLGTSGSTDTQYF | TGCGCCAGCAGCTTAGGGACTAGCGGTAGCACAGATACGCAGTATTTT
TRBJ2-5 | - | - | TRBV9 | CASSVDGVGGETQYF | TGTGCCAGCAGCGTAGACGGAGTGGGGGGAGAGACCCAGTACTTC
TRBJ2-5 | - | TRBD1 | TRBV19 | CASKTQGAGETQYF | TGTGCCAGTAAAACACAGGGGGCTGGAGAGACCCAGTACTTC
TRBJ2-2 | - | - | TRBV21-1 | CASSPSRGLENTGELFF | TGTGCCAGCAGTCCCTCCAGGGGACTAGAGAACACCGGGGAGCTGTTTTTT
TRBJ2-5 | few | - | TRBV18 | CASSMATRETQYF | TGTGCCAGCTCAATGGCCACGCGGGAGACCCAGTACTTC
TRBJ2-5 | - | - | TRBV6-5 | CASRDSFQETQYF | TGTGCCAGCAGGGACAGCTTCCAAGAGACCCAGTACTTC
TRBJ2-1 | - | - | TRBV27 | CASSPPRARPALVANEQFF | TGTGCCAGCAGTCCCCCGCGGGCCCGGCCCGCTTTGGTTGCAAATGAGCAGTTCTTC
TRBJ2-1 | - | - | TRBV11-3 | CASSDNRLGSYNEQFF | TGTGCCAGCAGCGATAATAGGTTAGGCTCCTACAATGAGCAGTTCTTC
TRBJ1-3 | - | - | TRBV7-9 | CASSLWSGTGSGNTIYF | TGTGCCAGCAGCTTATGGAGCGGGACTGGTTCTGGAAACACCATATATTTT
TRBJ2-5 | - | - | TRBV7-7 | CASSPFSGIETQYF | TGTGCCAGCAGCCCTTTCTCGGGAATTGAGACCCAGTACTTC
TRBJ2-1 | - | - | TRBV5-4 | CASSLALGAGDEQFF | TGTGCCAGCAGCTTGGCCCTAGGAGCGGGCGATGAGCAGTTCTTC
TRBJ1-1 | - | - | TRBV6-5 | CASSLRTTFPEAFF | TGTGCCAGCAGTCTCAGAACGACATTCCCTGAAGCTTTCTTT
TRBJ2-7 | once | TRBD2 | TRBV5-1 | CASGREGYEQYF | TGCGCCAGCGGGCGGGAGGGATACGAGCAGTACTTC
TRBJ2-3 | - | TRBD2 | TRBV18 | CASSAASGGTDTQYF | TGTGCCAGCTCAGCGGCTAGCGGGGGCACAGATACGCAGTATTTT
TRBJ2-5 | - | - | TRBV5-4 | CASREARGETQYF | TGTGCCAGCAGAGAAGCGAGGGGAGAGACCCAGTACTTC
TRBJ2-3 | - | TRBD1 | TRBV9 | CASRSTGADWTDTQYF | TGTGCCAGCAGGTCGACAGGGGCGGATTGGACAGATACGCAGTATTTT
TRBJ2-7 | - | TRBD2 | TRBV2 | CASSEPGRGQSEQYF | TGTGCCAGCAGTGAGCCGGGGAGGGGTCAGAGCGAGCAGTACTTC
TRBJ2-2 | - | TRBD2 | TRBV7-8 | CASSQGTSGSGGELFF | TGTGCCAGCAGCCAAGGGACTAGCGGGAGCGGCGGGGAGCTGTTTTTT
TRBJ2-7 | - | - | TRBV28 | CASSLAPHDRSTYEQYF | TGTGCCAGCAGTTTAGCCCCCCACGACAGGTCCACCTACGAGCAGTACTTC
TRBJ2-1 | - | TRBD2 | TRBV5-5 | CASSLGLAVYNEQFF | TGTGCCAGCAGCTTGGGACTAGCGGTTTACAATGAGCAGTTCTTC